This T cell receptor beta chain was obtained from a study of CD8 T cells in ankylosing spondylitis. Regarding the study as a whole: The study identified a TCR beta motif of several highly homologous variants that appeared characteristic of ankylosing spondylitis blood. Disease-linked clones bore a CD8+ phenotype and were relatively rare in peripheral blood. Reportedly, disease-linked clones are significantly enriched in ankylosing spondylitis patients' matched synovial fluid.

Germline assignment: CDR1 ENHRY and CDR2 SYGVKD. CDR3 length: 16 amino acids. V lost 5 bases to trimming and J lost 0 bases, with 17 bases between them. A word on this clonotype: The target antigen is unknown.

Preparation of TCR beta libraries was done by quantitative 5'-RACE with molecular barcodes. TCRdb re-called the 5' RACE reads through MiXCR, storing one row per CDR3 protein. The repertoire consists of approximately 520,000 distinct CDR3 sequences, with approximately 5.3% occurring once and the leading ten covering 3% to 4%. This chain uses TRBV10-3 with TRBJ2-7; D not resolved. The sequenced sample consisted of blood, either unsorted or a sorted T cell fraction (not recorded which). The source is a male donor with ankylosing spondylitis. The CDR3 sequence is CAISLTLSESSYEQYF. In DNA, the CDR3 is TGTGCCATCAGTCTAACCCTGTCTGAGAGCTCCTACGAGCAGTACTTC.